The source of this T cell receptor (beta chain) is a study of technical replicates of blood from several donors (dated by TCRdb to 2016 to 2017). CDR1 and CDR2, per the germline V gene (reference sequence), are MNHEY and SMNVEV. V is cut by 5 bases and J by 4 bases, and the space between the germline ends is 14 bases. From its cysteine to its phenylalanine, the CDR3 spans 14 amino acids. Left in the record is the CDR3 DNA by itself, 42 bases read in frame from the first base. The library was produced with the immunoSEQ multiplex PCR assay. Imported from immuneACCESS, the table was reduced by TCRdb to in-frame sequences with V and J called. These copies leave out some clones; in studies compared against another copy, an unresolved V gene accounts for under half, and the cause of the remainder is not known. The sample table contains about 70,000 clones; only one count was recorded for roughly 86% of them. Jointly, the top ten make up more than 5% of the sample.

A word on this clone: Its cognate antigen has yet to be identified. No much larger clonotype is one base removed from it; base qualities were not supplied.

Sequencing was done on a sample of PBMCs. The sequence came from a human donor in good health. Some clones in this sample may be carry-over from other donors' samples. The sequence is built from TRBV27 and TRBJ1-1, with a tentative D gene TRBD1 over 6 matching bases. The nucleotides are TGTGCCAGCAGTACGGACAGAACGAGCACTGAAGCTTTCTTT. Its protein reads: CASSTDRTSTEAFF.